Detailed here is one T cell receptor (beta chain). Splitting of each subset's genomic DNA was done evenly across several immunoSEQ plates. Profiling relied on immunoSEQ multiplex PCR, and the TCRdb table lists in-frame clones only, not all of them. Of approximately 500,000 clones in the sample, about 85% were seen once. This sample is drawn from a study of shared clonotypes between healthy human individuals. Healthy HIV-negative adults with no recent acute infections or vaccinations were recruited as donors. Adult Caucasians living in Nashville, Tennessee made up all of the donors. The unsorted samples took about 100 million PBMCs to get genomic DNA. This CDR3 region has 14 residues. CDR1 and CDR2 (germline): SGHRS, YFSETQ. The ends were cut back, 2 bases at V and 0 bases at J, with 5 bases in the middle.

The V and J genes are TRBV5-1 and TRBJ2-2; D uncertain. The specimen sequenced was PBMCs. This receptor was obtained from a woman aged 40-49 years in good health. Some clones in this sample may be carry-over from other donors' samples. The CDR3 spells CASSFTANTGELFF. CDR3 DNA sequence: TGCGCCAGCAGCTTCACAGCGAACACCGGGGAGCTGTTTTTT.